The rows below give T cell receptor beta chains drawn from one sample of a study of beta chain features in type 1 diabetes. This table comes from immunoSEQ multiplex PCR, and its TCRdb copy is limited to in-frame clones, with some not included. The sample consists of around 430,000 clones, roughly 30% of them appearing once. The sequenced sample consisted of naive CD4+ T cells from blood. The receptors stem from a man between 18 and 35 years old in good health. The CDR3 runs from the conserved cysteine through the conserved F or W. Fields, in order: clone size, V gene, D gene, J gene, CDR3 DNA, CDR3 protein. A D gene is named only where the DNA matches it firmly. Clone size appears in some rows only: once, few, many, or a class for an expanded clone.

>-|TRBV29-1|TRBD1|TRBJ1-5
TGCAGCGTTGCGGGACAGGTTGACCAGCCCCAGCATTTT
CSVAGQVDQPQHF
>-|TRBV25-1|-|TRBJ2-6
TGTGCCAGCAGTGACGGACGGTTCTCTGGGGCCAACGTCCTGACTTTC
CASSDGRFSGANVLTF
>-|TRBV30|-|TRBJ1-5
TGTGCCTGGAGCGAACTGACAGGCGACCAGCCCCAGCATTTT
CAWSELTGDQPQHF
>-|TRBV5-4|-|TRBJ1-1
TGTGCCAGCAGCTTGGGTCGGGGGCGAGACACTGAAGCTTTCTTT
CASSLGRGRDTEAFF
>few|TRBV28|TRBD2|TRBJ2-1
TGTGCCAGCAGACTAGCGGGAGTTGGGGATGAGCAGTTCTTC
CASRLAGVGDEQFF
>once|TRBV5-1|-|TRBJ2-7
TGCGCCAGCAGCTTGGCCCAGGGCTCTAACGAGCAGTACTTC
CASSLAQGSNEQYF
>few|TRBV2|TRBD2|TRBJ2-7
TGTGCCAGCAGTCCGGGACTAGCGGGAGGCTACGAGCAGTACTTC
CASSPGLAGGYEQYF
>-|TRBV29-1|TRBD1|TRBJ1-1
TGCAGCGTTAACAGGGGGATAGATACTGAAGCTTTCTTT
CSVNRGIDTEAFF
>-|TRBV4-2|TRBD2|TRBJ2-7
TGTGCCAGCAGCCGAGAGAGCGGGGGAGCCTACGAGCAGTACTTC
CASSRESGGAYEQYF
>-|TRBV4-2|-|TRBJ2-5
TGTGCCAGCAGCCAAGGCATAAAAACGGGGGCTGAAGAGACCCAGTACTTC
CASSQGIKTGAEETQYF
>few|TRBV29-1|-|TRBJ2-7
TGCAGCGTTGGGAGGGATTGGTCCTACGAGCAGTACTTC
CSVGRDWSYEQYF
>-|TRBV30|-|TRBJ1-6
TGTGCCTGGACGGGACCGACTAATTCACCCCTCCACTTT
CAWTGPTNSPLHF